This TCR beta chain was sequenced in a study of siplizumab effects on memory and regulatory T cells. Worth noting for this clone: As yet, its antigen is unknown.

Sequencing used immunoSEQ multiplex PCR; TCRdb keeps in-frame clones, though not all of them. This table holds 75,000 to 100,000 clones, 94% found once. Trimming took off 1 base at V and 3 bases at J, with 21 bases between the two ends. The CDR3 consists of 18 residues. Looked up from germline, CDR1 is SGHTA and CDR2 is FQGNSA. Study-wide results and caveats: Versus roughly 27% in controls, the mappable alloreactive CD4+ clones averaged approximately 64% Treg-derived with siplizumab. Naive T cell populations appeared to exhibit greater diversity than memory cells and appeared to be major alloresponse contributors. Fewer alloreactive sequences mapped to unstimulated CD4+ memory cells under siplizumab. The suppressive capacity of proliferating Tregs from siplizumab cultures remained unconfirmed.

Sequencing was done on a sample of non-Treg CD4+ T cells sorted from blood. This receptor was obtained from a human donor in good health. V usage is TRBV7-2 and J usage is TRBJ2-5; D remains ambiguous. The CDR3 sequence is CASSLGFGIGSEEETQYF. For the CDR3, the DNA is TGTGCCAGCAGCTTAGGTTTCGGTATCGGGTCGGAAGAAGAGACCCAGTACTTC.